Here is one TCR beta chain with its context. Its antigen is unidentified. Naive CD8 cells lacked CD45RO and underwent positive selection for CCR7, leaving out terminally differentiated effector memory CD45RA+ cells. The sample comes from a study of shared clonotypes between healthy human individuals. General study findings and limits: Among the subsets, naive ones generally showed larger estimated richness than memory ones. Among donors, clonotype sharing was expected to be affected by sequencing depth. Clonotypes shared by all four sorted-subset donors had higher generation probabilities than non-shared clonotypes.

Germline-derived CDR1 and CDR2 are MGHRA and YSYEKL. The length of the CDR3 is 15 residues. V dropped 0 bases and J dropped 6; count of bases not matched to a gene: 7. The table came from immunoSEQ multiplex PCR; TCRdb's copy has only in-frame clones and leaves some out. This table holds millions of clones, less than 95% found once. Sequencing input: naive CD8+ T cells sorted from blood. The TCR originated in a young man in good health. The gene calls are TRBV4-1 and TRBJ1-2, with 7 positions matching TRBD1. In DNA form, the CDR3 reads TGCGCCAGCAGCCAAGATGTGGCAGGGGGGGATGGCTACACCTTC. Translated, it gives CASSQDVAGGDGYTF.